This T cell receptor (beta chain) appears in the sequencing data of a study of blood T cell repertoires in COVID-19. Across the whole study: Researchers got acute and convalescent COVID-19 samples from the United States, Italy and Spain. The analysed material was cDNA or gDNA that came from T cells, B-cell-depleted T cells, or PBMCs.

CDR3 length equals 12 residues. V lost 1 base, J lost 7 bases, and 11 bases lay in between. Germline V gene sequence: CDR1 GTSNPN, CDR2 SVGIG (reference sequence). As processed by the authors: Using reference gene primer amplification, nucleated cell counts were estimated. Method: immunoSEQ multiplex PCR; TCRdb's copy keeps in-frame clones and lacks some. That table is the source of V, J and clone size, and D and trimming were worked out from the DNA. The sample includes about 270,000 clones, approximately 89% of them seen just once. The rearrangement uses TRBV30 and TRBJ2-7; a weak D match, TRBD2 (6 bases). Sequenced input: peripheral blood. The receptor was derived from a woman aged 50 to 60 with acute or convalescent COVID-19. The CDR3 loop reads CAWSAGVGEQYF. The CDR3 region has the DNA TGTGCCTGGAGTGCGGGGGTCGGAGAGCAGTACTTC.